A selection of T cell receptor beta chains follows, all from one sample in a study of cytomegalovirus exposure and HLA in healthy donors. The repertoire was sequenced with immunoSEQ multiplex PCR; TCRdb's copy has only in-frame clones and lacks some. The sample has 100,000 to 150,000 clones, about three quarters seen once. Material for sequencing was PBMCs. The source is a woman aged 55-75 years in good health and CMV-seropositive. CDR3s include the opening cysteine and the closing phenylalanine or tryptophan. D genes are given only for firm matches. Clone size is given for some rows only: seen once, a few or many times, or a class if the clone is expanded.

clone_size,j_call,d_call,v_call,cdr3_aa,cdr3_nt
-,TRBJ2-7,TRBD2,TRBV7-2,CASSEFQGREGEQYF,TGTGCCAGCAGCGAATTTCAGGGTAGGGAGGGCGAGCAGTACTTC
once,TRBJ2-5,TRBD2,TRBV28,CASSPGGTKETQYF,TGTGCCAGCAGTCCCGGGGGGACTAAAGAGACCCAGTACTTC
-,TRBJ2-7,TRBD2,TRBV5-1,CASSPEGTSGRYEQYF,TGCGCCAGCAGCCCGGAGGGGACTAGCGGGAGGTACGAGCAGTACTTC
-,TRBJ1-1,-,TRBV6-5,CASSTTQNTEAFF,TGTGCCAGCAGTACGACACAGAACACTGAAGCTTTCTTT
-,TRBJ2-3,TRBD2,TRBV5-1,CASSFGLAGGPRTDTQYF,TGCGCCAGCAGCTTTGGACTAGCGGGAGGGCCTAGGACAGATACGCAGTATTTT
-,TRBJ1-4,-,TRBV4-3,CASSQVPLGTGKRTNEKLFF,TGCGCCAGCAGCCAAGTCCCGTTGGGAACAGGGAAGAGGACTAATGAAAAACTGTTTTTT
once,TRBJ2-3,TRBD1,TRBV15,CATSSVRGQGTYTQYF,TGTGCCACCAGCAGTGTACGGGGACAGGGGACCTATACGCAGTATTTT
-,TRBJ1-6,-,TRBV7-9,CASSPKANSPLHF,TGTGCCAGCAGCCCAAAAGCTAATTCACCCCTCCACTTT
-,TRBJ1-3,-,TRBV7-9,CASSSQEREGNTIYF,TGTGCCAGCAGCTCCCAGGAGAGGGAGGGAAACACCATATATTTT
-,TRBJ1-2,-,TRBV2,CASSLSSYGYTF,TGTGCCAGCAGCCTCAGTTCTTATGGCTACACCTTC
once,TRBJ2-5,-,TRBV11-2,CASSSPGVAGETQYF,TGTGCCAGCAGCTCCCCCGGAGTGGCTGGGGAGACCCAGTACTTC
once,TRBJ1-4,-,TRBV2,CASRRSNEKLFF,TGTGCCAGCAGGCGATCAAATGAAAAACTGTTTTTT
-,TRBJ2-1,TRBD2,TRBV4-3,CASSQGYKVAGGYEQFF,TGCGCCAGCAGCCAAGGTTATAAGGTAGCGGGAGGATATGAGCAGTTCTTC
-,TRBJ2-5,-,TRBV9,CASSVGGALRQETQYF,TGTGCCAGCAGCGTAGGCGGGGCACTAAGGCAAGAGACCCAGTACTTC
-,TRBJ2-5,-,TRBV25-1,CASSASREVRETQYF,TGTGCCAGCAGTGCGTCCAGGGAGGTCCGGGAGACCCAGTACTTC
-,TRBJ1-3,-,TRBV6-6,CASRDPGYSGNTIYF,TGTGCCAGCAGGGACCCAGGGTACTCTGGAAACACCATATATTTT
-,TRBJ1-5,-,TRBV4-2,CASSQDVASQPQHF,TGTGCCAGCAGCCAAGATGTGGCTAGTCAGCCCCAGCATTTT
-,TRBJ1-5,-,TRBV7-2,CASSPAGRGQPQHF,TGTGCCAGCAGCCCCGCGGGCAGGGGTCAGCCCCAGCATTTT
once,TRBJ1-1,-,TRBV27,CASGTGNMNTEAFF,TGTGCCAGCGGAACCGGGAACATGAACACTGAAGCTTTCTTT
-,TRBJ1-2,-,TRBV6-5,CASSYSGSNYGYTF,TGTGCCAGCAGTTACTCCGGGTCTAACTATGGCTACACCTTC
-,TRBJ1-1,TRBD1,TRBV5-6,CASSLAGVAGGRNTEAFF,TGTGCCAGCAGCCTAGCGGGGGTCGCAGGGGGCCGGAACACTGAAGCTTTCTTT
-,TRBJ1-2,-,TRBV19,CASSIQERLFYGYTF,TGTGCCAGTAGTATACAGGAAAGGCTCTTCTACGGCTACACCTTC
-,TRBJ1-2,-,TRBV28,CASSFSNYGYTF,TGTGCCAGCAGTTTTAGTAACTATGGCTACACCTTC
-,TRBJ1-4,TRBD1,TRBV4-3,CASSPGTGGASREKLFF,TGCGCCAGCAGCCCGGGGACAGGGGGCGCGAGCCGGGAAAAACTGTTTTTT
-,TRBJ2-3,-,TRBV7-2,CASSLGWASTDTQYF,TGTGCCAGCAGCTTAGGATGGGCTAGCACAGATACGCAGTATTTT
-,TRBJ1-4,-,TRBV5-6,CASSHGLASTNEKLFF,TGTGCCAGCAGCCATGGTCTTGCGTCCACTAATGAAAAACTGTTTTTT
-,TRBJ2-3,-,TRBV7-9,CASSQGNRLTDTQYF,TGTGCCAGCAGCCAGGGCAACCGGCTCACAGATACGCAGTATTTT
-,TRBJ2-1,-,TRBV7-2,CASSGPREYGEQFF,TGTGCCAGCAGTGGGCCTAGGGAGTACGGTGAGCAGTTCTTC
few,TRBJ2-2,-,TRBV9,CASSVDWGLTGELFF,TGTGCCAGCAGCGTAGACTGGGGGCTAACCGGGGAGCTGTTTTTT
-,TRBJ2-7,-,TRBV12-5,CASGLVGGGNSLREQYF,TGTGCTAGTGGTTTGGTGGGAGGGGGGAATTCACTCCGCGAGCAGTACTTC
-,TRBJ2-7,TRBD1,TRBV6-1,CASSSRGQETIEQYF,TGTGCCAGCAGTTCTCGGGGACAGGAGACGATCGAGCAGTACTTC
-,TRBJ2-7,-,TRBV7-2,CASSMGPSSYEQYF,TGTGCCAGCAGCATGGGGCCGAGCTCCTACGAGCAGTACTTC
-,TRBJ1-3,-,TRBV7-2,CASSFTVSSGNTIYF,TGTGCCAGCAGCTTTACAGTGAGCTCTGGAAACACCATATATTTT
-,TRBJ2-2,-,TRBV25-1,CASTPPTVFGNTGELFF,TGTGCCAGCACCCCCCCGACAGTCTTTGGGAACACCGGGGAGCTGTTTTTT
-,TRBJ2-2,-,TRBV6-1,CASSERESTGELFF,TGTGCCAGCAGTGAGAGGGAGAGCACCGGGGAGCTGTTTTTT
-,TRBJ2-5,-,TRBV5-4,CASSLGGRGRQETQYF,TGTGCCAGCAGCTTGGGAGGGAGGGGGAGGCAAGAGACCCAGTACTTC
-,TRBJ2-7,TRBD2,TRBV5-4,CASSLGVSREGLFHEQYF,TGTGCCAGCAGCTTGGGGGTTAGTCGGGAGGGCCTTTTCCACGAGCAGTACTTC
-,TRBJ2-1,-,TRBV7-9,CASSLGTAYNEQFF,TGTGCCAGCAGCCTAGGAACGGCCTACAATGAGCAGTTCTTC
-,TRBJ2-1,-,TRBV29-1,CSVSVVNYNEQFF,TGCAGCGTGAGCGTGGTTAACTACAATGAGCAGTTCTTC
-,TRBJ2-4,-,TRBV14,CASSQPRTGKNIQYF,TGTGCCAGCAGCCAACCACGGACGGGGAAAAACATTCAGTACTTC
few,TRBJ2-1,-,TRBV9,CASSVATNGQQFF,TGTGCCAGCAGCGTAGCTACCAATGGGCAGCAGTTCTTC
-,TRBJ1-2,-,TRBV30,CAWSAGYGYTF,TGTGCCTGGAGTGCAGGGTATGGCTACACCTTC
-,TRBJ1-3,-,TRBV4-1,CASSQRPESGYGNTIYF,TGCGCCAGCAGCCAACGCCCGGAGAGCGGATATGGAAACACCATATATTTT
-,TRBJ1-5,-,TRBV4-2,CASSQDLQVRQPQHF,TGTGCCAGCAGCCAAGATCTTCAGGTTCGGCAGCCCCAGCATTTT
-,TRBJ2-5,TRBD2,TRBV7-2,CASSFATSGGQETQYF,TGTGCCAGCAGCTTTGCAACTAGCGGGGGCCAAGAGACCCAGTACTTC
few,TRBJ2-1,TRBD2,TRBV5-6,CASSAYSSGTSRNEQFF,TGTGCCAGCAGCGCCTACTCCTCCGGGACTAGCAGAAATGAGCAGTTCTTC
-,TRBJ2-7,-,TRBV19,CASSIVVTTTYEQYF,TGTGCCAGTAGTATAGTAGTGACTACAACCTACGAGCAGTACTTC
-,TRBJ1-3,-,TRBV4-3,CASSPLGHGRSGNTIYF,TGCGCCAGCAGCCCATTAGGACACGGCCGATCTGGAAACACCATATATTTT
-,TRBJ2-3,TRBD2,TRBV5-1,CASSLGLAGGSTDTQYF,TGCGCCAGCAGCTTGGGACTAGCGGGAGGAAGCACAGATACGCAGTATTTT
-,TRBJ1-1,-,TRBV6-1,CASREGGRKNTEAFF,TGTGCCAGCCGTGAAGGCGGGAGGAAGAACACTGAAGCTTTCTTT
-,TRBJ1-5,TRBD1,TRBV27,CASSLSGGRVPQHF,TGTGCCAGCAGTTTATCAGGGGGCCGTGTACCCCAGCATTTT
-,TRBJ2-7,-,TRBV4-3,CASSQDLTGEWGEQYF,TGCGCCAGCAGCCAAGATCTGACGGGGGAATGGGGCGAGCAGTACTTC
-,TRBJ1-6,-,TRBV12-5,CASGWGPGSDMSSYNSPLHF,TGTGCTAGTGGTTGGGGGCCAGGGTCGGATATGAGCTCCTATAATTCACCCCTCCACTTT
few,TRBJ2-2,-,TRBV11-2,CASSFSAGTRSGELFF,TGTGCCAGCAGCTTTTCGGCAGGAACAAGGTCCGGGGAGCTGTTTTTT
-,TRBJ1-2,TRBD1,TRBV5-6,CASSDTGTETYGYTF,TGTGCCAGCAGCGACACCGGGACAGAGACCTATGGCTACACCTTC
-,TRBJ2-5,TRBD1,TRBV6-6,CASSRTGEETQYF,TGTGCCAGCAGCCGGACAGGAGAAGAGACCCAGTACTTC